The next 32 T cell receptor beta chains were all read from a single sample in a study of blood T cell repertoires in COVID-19. The repertoire was sequenced with immunoSEQ multiplex PCR; TCRdb's copy has only in-frame clones and lacks some. Here the sample spans approximately 150,000 clones, 70% to 85% being singletons. Sequencing was done on a sample of PBMCs or T cells enriched from blood (not recorded which). The origin of the receptors is a woman in her seventies in a cohort exposed to, infected with or recovered from COVID-19 (not recorded which).

The CDR3 DNA reads TGTGCCAGCAGCTTTATAAATCTCTACGAGCAGTACTTC. It translates to CASSFINLYEQYF. The chain is built from TRBV5-8 and TRBJ2-7; D is unresolved. With 2 bases removed from V and 3 bases from J, the gap between germline ends came to 9 bases. Germline V gene sequence: CDR1 SGHTS, CDR2 YDEGEE. The CDR3 has 13 amino acids.

This chain links TRBV25-1 with TRBJ2-1; the match to TRBD2 covers 13 bases. The CDR3 loop spans 15 amino acids. In germline, CDR1 is MGHDK, CDR2 SYGVNS. The ends lost 6 bases at V and 4 bases at J; junction bases unmatched: 3. The CDR3 is CASRRLAGGYNEQFF. In DNA form, the CDR3 reads TGTGCCAGCAGGCGACTAGCGGGAGGTTACAATGAGCAGTTCTTC.

V usage is TRBV6-5 and J usage is TRBJ1-1, with 9 bases aligning to TRBD1. The CDR3 sequence is 14 residues long. The trim removed 2 bases at V and 5 bases at J, leaving 3 bases unmatched. The V gene's germline CDR1 is MNHEY and CDR2 SVGAGI. This chain's CDR3 is CASSYGTGWTEAFF. The CDR3 coding sequence is TGTGCCAGCAGTTACGGGACAGGGTGGACTGAAGCTTTCTTT.

The chain couples TRBV28 to TRBJ1-2, with 8 bases lining up with TRBD1. This CDR3 contains 14 residues. Germline V lookup: CDR1 MDHEN, CDR2 SYDVKM. Trimming removed 7 bases from V and 2 bases from J; junction bases left unmatched: 6. CDR3 DNA sequence: TGTGCCAGCATTCCCGGGGACAGGAACTATGGCTACACCTTC. It specifies CASIPGDRNYGYTF.

This clone occurred many times. The rearrangement uses TRBV27 and TRBJ1-1; TRBD1 might be the D (6 bases). There are 13 residues in the CDR3. V lost 8 bases, J lost 4 bases, and 14 bases lay in between. Germline CDR1 is MNHEY and CDR2 is SMNVEV (reference sequence). CDR3 loop: CASQGYLSTEAFF. The CDR3, as DNA: TGTGCCAGCCAGGGGTATTTGAGCACTGAAGCTTTCTTT.

The chain is built from TRBV11-2 and TRBJ1-2; 8 bases are a match to TRBD1. CDR1 is SGHAT and CDR2 is FQNNGV in the germline V gene. V gave up 5 bases and J gave up 5 bases; unmatched junction bases: 7. This CDR3 has 14 amino acids. The CDR3 region has the DNA TGTGCCAGCAGCCGAGGACAGGGAGGATATGGCTACACCTTC. It yields the protein CASSRGQGGYGYTF.

The chain employs TRBV19 and TRBJ1-4; D call uncertain. With 9 bases removed from V and 7 bases from J, the gap between germline ends came to 9 bases. This CDR3 comprises 11 residues. Germline-derived CDR1 and CDR2 are LNHDA and SQIVND (reference sequence). CDR3 sequence: CASRSGEKLFF. In DNA form, the CDR3 reads TGTGCCAGCCGCTCCGGTGAAAAACTGTTTTTT.

CDR3 bases: TGTGCCAGCAGTCCCTCCACTAGCGGGAGTTTCTACAATGAGCAGTTCTTC. It is translated as CASSPSTSGSFYNEQFF. The V gene is TRBV6-2 or TRBV6-3, the J gene TRBJ2-1, with TRBD2 identical over 11 bases. The CDR3 is 17 residues long. Per germline, CDR1 MNHEY and CDR2 SVGEGT. V shed 5 bases, J shed 3 bases, and the junction held 9 bases outside the gene matches.

The chain recombines TRBV11-2 with TRBJ1-4, with D unresolved. CDR3 length: 17 residues. Germline-derived CDR1 and CDR2 are SGHAT and FQNNGV. Trimming removed 1 base from V and 0 bases from J, with 12 bases in between. CDR3 residues: CASSLVGVPSTNEKLFF. The DNA of the CDR3 is TGTGCCAGCAGCTTAGTTGGAGTACCCTCAACTAATGAAAAACTGTTTTTT.

The rearrangement joins TRBV11-2 to TRBJ2-7; 10 bases line up with TRBD1. V dropped 2 bases and J dropped 1; count of bases not matched to a gene: 2. The CDR3 loop spans 15 amino acids. The germline gives CDR1 SGHAT, CDR2 FQNNGV. The CDR3 coding sequence is TGTGCCAGCAGCTTACGGGGACAGGGGTCCTACGAGCAGTACTTC. This codes for CASSLRGQGSYEQYF.

This chain joins TRBV5-1 and TRBJ1-5, with D maybe TRBD1 (6 bases). The CDR3 length is 14 residues. The V gene lost 3 bases and the J gene lost 7 bases, with 14 bases spanning the gap. Looked up from germline, CDR1 is SGHRS and CDR2 is YFSETQ. The CDR3 DNA reads TGCGCCAGCAGCTGGGGGGCGGGAGGGCAGCCCCAGCATTTT. It encodes CASSWGAGGQPQHF.

This clone was observed once. This may arise from a read error, as a much more abundant clone is one base away. Other DNA sequences in this sample translate to the same CDR3. V gene TRBV7-8 combines with J gene TRBJ1-1; D is ambiguous. This CDR3 region has 13 residues. Germline-derived CDR1 and CDR2 are SGHVS and FQNEAQ. The V end was cut by 2 bases, the J end by 1 base, with 5 bases between. The CDR3 here is CASSLQENTEAFF. The CDR3 nucleotides read TGTGCCAGCAGCTTACAGGAGAACACTGAAGCTTTCTTT.

This chain joins TRBV28 and TRBJ1-2; no clear D gene. This CDR3 is built from 12 residues. The V gene's germline CDR1 is MDHEN and CDR2 SYDVKM. Trimming removed 5 bases at V and 8 bases at J, with 12 bases between. The CDR3, as DNA: TGTGCCAGCAGTACCCCGGGGTCGGGCTACACCTTC. Translation: CASSTPGSGYTF.

The rearrangement links TRBV4-1 to TRBJ2-3; D ambiguous. CDR3 length: 13 residues. Germline V gene sequence: CDR1 MGHRA, CDR2 YSYEKL. The germline V and J ends were trimmed by 3 bases and 1 base, with 5 bases remaining between them. The chain's CDR3 is CASSQQGTDTQYF. CDR3 nucleotides: TGCGCCAGCAGCCAGCAGGGCACAGATACGCAGTATTTT.

This clone was observed a few times. The genes are TRBV5-4 and TRBJ1-2; tentatively, D is TRBD1 (6 bases). CDR1 is SGHNT, CDR2 YYREEE, per germline (reference sequence). Trimming pared 0 bases from V and 4 bases from J, leaving 10 bases between. The CDR3 is 14 amino acids. The CDR3 here is CASSLDDRIYGYTF. DNA of the CDR3: TGTGCCAGCAGCTTGGATGACAGGATCTATGGCTACACCTTC.

The CDR3 DNA sequence: TGCGCCAGCAGCCAAGAGTTTCCTAGCGGGAGACACGTCCAGGGCACAGATACGCAGTATTTT. Translation gives CASSQEFPSGRHVQGTDTQYF. The genes are TRBV4-1 and TRBJ2-3; 10 bases fit TRBD2. V gave up 0 bases and J gave up 1 base; unmatched junction bases: 16. CDR1 MGHRA and CDR2 YSYEKL come from the germline V gene. The CDR3 covers 21 residues.

In its sample, this clone was seen a few times. The V gene is TRBV6-1, the J gene TRBJ1-5; D is unresolved. Trimming removed 2 bases at V and 4 bases at J, with 6 bases between. The CDR3 has 13 amino acids. CDR1 is MNHNS, CDR2 SASEGT, per germline. The CDR3 coding sequence is TGTGCCAGCAGTGAATTTCCAAATCAGCCCCAGCATTTT. This gives the protein CASSEFPNQPQHF.

V and J are TRBV4-1 and TRBJ2-7; TRBD2 matches 8 bases. V lost 5 bases and J lost 4; bases outside the gene matches: 10. Germline CDR1 MGHRA, CDR2 YSYEKL. CDR3 size: 15 residues. The CDR3 reads CASSEISGRKYEQYF. CDR3 coding DNA: TGCGCCAGCAGCGAGATAAGCGGGAGAAAGTACGAGCAGTACTTC.

V usage is TRBV5-4 and J usage is TRBJ2-1; TRBD2 matches 8 bases. CDR1 and CDR2 from the germline V gene are SGHNT and YYREEE (reference sequence). V lost 4 bases, J lost 5 bases, and 11 bases stayed unmatched. The CDR3 has 16 amino acids. The chain's CDR3 is CASSDSFAGGNNEQFF. In DNA form, the CDR3 reads TGTGCCAGCAGCGACTCATTCGCGGGGGGAAACAATGAGCAGTTCTTC.

The J gene is TRBJ1-1, the V gene TRBV5-1, with D possibly TRBD1 on 6 matching bases. Germline V gives CDR1 SGHRS, CDR2 YFSETQ. V was shortened by 4 bases and J by 8 bases, with 15 bases between the two germline ends. This CDR3 region has 13 residues. CDR3 DNA: TGCGCCAGCAGCCAGACAGGTTCGACGGAAGCTTTCTTT. Translation gives CASSQTGSTEAFF.

The chain joins TRBV18 to TRBJ2-1; D ambiguous. Germline loops: CDR1 KGHSH, CDR2 LQKENI. The CDR3 is 14 residues long. V shed 3 bases and J shed 7 bases, with 13 bases lying between them. The CDR3, as DNA: TGTGCCAGCTCACCCGCTGCCTCTGAGAATGAGCAGTTCTTC. It yields the protein CASSPAASENEQFF.

The sample holds one count of this clone. This chain links TRBV12-3 or TRBV12-4 with TRBJ2-3; no clear D gene. The V and J ends lost 2 bases and 8 bases respectively, with 5 bases between them. CDR3 size: 11 residues. The CDR3 reads CASSLRGTQYF. The CDR3 nucleotides are TGTGCCAGCAGTTTAAGAGGTACGCAGTATTTT.

V and J are TRBV15 and TRBJ1-6; 7 positions match TRBD1. CDR3 length: 16 amino acids. Looked up from germline, CDR1 is LNHNV and CDR2 is YYDKDF (reference sequence). Trimming at V came to 2 bases and at J to 4 bases, leaving 5 bases not matched to a gene. The CDR3: CATSRKLGQYNSPLHF. CDR3 bases: TGTGCCACCAGCAGAAAGTTGGGACAGTATAATTCACCCCTCCACTTT.

The J gene is TRBJ2-5, the V gene TRBV19, with 9 bases matching TRBD1. CDR1 is LNHDA, CDR2 SQIVND, per germline (reference sequence). The CDR3 extends over 15 amino acids. The ends lost 4 bases at V and 0 bases at J; junction bases unmatched: 3. CDR3 protein: CASSKDRGHQETQYF. CDR3 DNA: TGTGCCAGTAGTAAGGACAGGGGCCACCAAGAGACCCAGTACTTC.

This clone was detected only once. This chain connects TRBV19 to TRBJ1-5; D ambiguous. CDR1 and CDR2 (germline): LNHDA, SQIVND (reference sequence). V was pared by 4 bases and J by 3 bases, with 13 bases between. The CDR3 sequence is 15 residues long. DNA of the CDR3: TGTGCCAGTAGTAGGAGTCGGGGAGACAATCAGCCCCAGCATTTT. Translating gives CASSRSRGDNQPQHF.

The J gene is TRBJ2-1, the V gene TRBV7-3; TRBD2 matches at 8 bases. The V segment lost 1 base and the J segment 3 bases; nucleotides outside the gene matches: 5. Germline V gene lookup returns CDR1 SGHTA and CDR2 FQGTGA. The CDR3 contains 16 residues. DNA for the CDR3: TGTGCCAGCAGCTTAAACGGGGGGACTAGCTACAATGAGCAGTTCTTC. Protein sequence: CASSLNGGTSYNEQFF.

This chain connects TRBV25-1 to TRBJ2-7; TRBD1 agrees at 7 bases. The CDR3 is 14 residues long. CDR1 and CDR2 (germline): MGHDK, SYGVNS. V lost 3 bases, J lost 5 bases, and 7 bases stayed unmatched. The CDR3 sequence: CASSDHGTVNEQYF. DNA for the CDR3: TGTGCCAGCAGTGATCACGGGACAGTTAACGAGCAGTACTTC.

V usage is TRBV7-2 and J usage is TRBJ2-3; D perhaps matches TRBD2 (5 bases). The CDR3 totals 15 residues. V was pared by 0 bases and J by 5 bases, with 12 bases between. From germline, CDR1 is SGHTA and CDR2 FQGNSA. The CDR3 protein is CASSLAGGHLDTQYF. DNA of the CDR3: TGTGCCAGCAGCTTAGCGGGCGGGCACTTAGATACGCAGTATTTT.

The CDR3 region is CASSLVGQGNEQFF. For the CDR3, the DNA is TGTGCCAGCAGCTTAGTGGGACAGGGGAATGAGCAGTTCTTC. This chain links TRBV7-2 with TRBJ2-1; 10 bases map to TRBD1. With 1 base clipped from V and 7 bases from J, the junction kept 1 base outside the gene matches. The length of the CDR3 is 14 residues. The germline CDR1 and CDR2 sequences are SGHTA and FQGNSA.

In regard to this clone: At the DNA level, this CDR3 is encoded by other sequences in the same sample as well. V usage is TRBV18 and J usage is TRBJ1-1, with a possible D match to TRBD1 (5 bases). The ends were cut back, 0 bases at V and 2 bases at J, with 7 bases in the middle. The germline V gene has CDR1 KGHSH and CDR2 LQKENI. The CDR3 sequence is 14 residues long. CDR3 protein: CASSPPGGNTEAFF. The DNA of the CDR3 is TGTGCCAGCTCACCACCGGGGGGAAACACTGAAGCTTTCTTT.

The chain employs TRBV18 and TRBJ2-5; D perhaps matches TRBD2 (6 bases). Looked up from germline, CDR1 is KGHSH and CDR2 is LQKENI. The CDR3 is 14 residues long. V shed 4 bases and J shed 3 bases, with 12 bases lying between them. The CDR3 DNA is TGTGCCAGCTCACTGGGACGGAGGGAAGAGACCCAGTACTTC. Protein product: CASSLGRREETQYF.

The chain is built from TRBV18 and TRBJ1-5; the D gene is possibly TRBD1 (5 bases). The CDR3 extends over 14 amino acids. Trimming shortened V by 6 bases and J by 9 bases, and 18 bases separated the two germline ends. Germline CDR1 is KGHSH and CDR2 is LQKENI. As DNA, the CDR3 is TGTGCCAGCTCTGAGCGGGACGTTCCCTGGCCCCAGCATTTT. It codes for CASSERDVPWPQHF.